This TCR beta chain emerged from a study of blood T cell repertoires in COVID-19. In the original processing: From reference gene primer amplification, estimates of nucleated cell counts were derived. Sequenced by immunoSEQ multiplex PCR; TCRdb stores in-frame clones only, minus some. The V and J calls and clone size come from that table; D and trimming were worked out from the DNA. The table records 200,000 to 250,000 clones, roughly 87% of them present only once. The CDR3 runs to 16 residues. V shed 5 bases and J 7 bases; nucleotides not matched to a gene: 6. Germline lookup yields CDR1 MNHEY and CDR2 SMNVEV (reference sequence). The study drew participants aged 18 to 89 years from roughly 25 US areas. Categorization into cohorts depended on clinical history that participants reported.

The specimen was PBMCs or T cells enriched from blood (not recorded which). The genes are TRBV27 and TRBJ2-2, with TRBD2 matching over 14 bases. The TCR was taken from a man between 18 and 29 years old with acute COVID-19. The CDR3 reads CASSPRTSGRNGELFF. CDR3 in DNA: TGTGCCAGCAGTCCCCGGACTAGCGGGAGGAACGGGGAGCTGTTTTTT.